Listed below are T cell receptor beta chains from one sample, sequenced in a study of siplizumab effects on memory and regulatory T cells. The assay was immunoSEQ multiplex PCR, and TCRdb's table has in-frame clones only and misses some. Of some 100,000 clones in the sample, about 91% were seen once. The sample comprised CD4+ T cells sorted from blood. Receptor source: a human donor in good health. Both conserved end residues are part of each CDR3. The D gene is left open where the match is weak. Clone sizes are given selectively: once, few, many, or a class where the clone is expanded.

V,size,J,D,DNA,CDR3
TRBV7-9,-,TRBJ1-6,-,TGTGCCAGCAGCCCGGACAGTTTTAATTCACCCCTCCACTTT,CASSPDSFNSPLHF
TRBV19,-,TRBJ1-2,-,TGTGCCAGTAGGAAAGGGTGGAGGGAGTATGGCTACACCTTC,CASRKGWREYGYTF
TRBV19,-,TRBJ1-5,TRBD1,TGTGCCAGTAGTGCTCCGGGACAGGGCAATCAGCCCCAGCATTTT,CASSAPGQGNQPQHF
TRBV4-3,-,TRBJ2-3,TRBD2,TGCGCCAGCAGCCAAGGAGCGGGGGGGCGAAGAGATACGCAGTATTTT,CASSQGAGGRRDTQYF
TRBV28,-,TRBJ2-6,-,TGTGCCAGCAGCCAGCGACTCGCCGAGGCCAACGTCCTGACTTTC,CASSQRLAEANVLTF
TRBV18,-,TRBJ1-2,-,TGTGCCAGCTCACGGGGAGGGGGCTACACCTTC,CASSRGGGYTF
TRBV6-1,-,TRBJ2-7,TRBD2,TGTGCCAGCAGTGGCGGGGGGGGCTACGAGCAGTACTTC,CASSGGGGYEQYF
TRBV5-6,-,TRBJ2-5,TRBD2,TGTGCCAGCAGCCCCTTTATAGCGGGGGGCCAAGAGACCCAGTACTTC,CASSPFIAGGQETQYF
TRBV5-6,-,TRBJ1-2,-,TGTGCCAGCAGCCTAGTTCGGCAGAGGACTGGCTACACCTTC,CASSLVRQRTGYTF
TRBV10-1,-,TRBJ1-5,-,TGCGCCAGCATTCCGCAGCCCCAGCATTTT,CASIPQPQHF
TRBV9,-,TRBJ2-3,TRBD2,TGTGCCAGCAGCTCGAGCGGGGGCAGCACAGATACGCAGTATTTT,CASSSSGGSTDTQYF
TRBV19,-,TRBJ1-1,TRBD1,TGTGCCAGTCAGGACAGGGTGAGGACTGAAGCTTTCTTT,CASQDRVRTEAFF
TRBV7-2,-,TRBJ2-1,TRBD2,TGTGCCAGCAGCTGGACTAGCGGGGGGAATGAGCAGTTCTTC,CASSWTSGGNEQFF
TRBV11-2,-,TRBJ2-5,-,TGTGCCAGCAGCCCCACCGGATGGGGGGAGCAGTACTTC,CASSPTGWGEQYF
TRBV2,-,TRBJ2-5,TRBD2,TGTGCCAGCAGTCGCAGCGGGGGTGGTCTTGAGACCCAGTACTTC,CASSRSGGGLETQYF
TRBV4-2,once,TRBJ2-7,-,TGTGCCAGCAGCCAAGAGGGCTACGAGCAGTACTTC,CASSQEGYEQYF
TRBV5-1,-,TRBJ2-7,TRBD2,TGCGCCAGCAGCTTAGCGGGGGGCGAGTCTGAGCAGTACTTC,CASSLAGGESEQYF
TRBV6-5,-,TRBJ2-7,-,TGTGCCAGCCTATCGGGGGTTACCTACGAGCAGTACTTC,CASLSGVTYEQYF
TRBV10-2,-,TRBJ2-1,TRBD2,TGCGCCAGCACCGGACCGGGACTAGCGGGGGTTAGTGAGCAGTTCTTC,CASTGPGLAGVSEQFF
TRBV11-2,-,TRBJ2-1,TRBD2,TGTGCCAGCAGCTTGATGCGGGGGGGGGACTACAATGAGCAGTTCTTC,CASSLMRGGDYNEQFF
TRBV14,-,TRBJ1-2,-,TGTGCCAGCAGCCAAGGGATCTGGGATGGCTACACCTTC,CASSQGIWDGYTF
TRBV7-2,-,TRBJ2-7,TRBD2,TGTGCCAGCAGCTCAGTCGGGGGGACCTACGAGCAGTACTTC,CASSSVGGTYEQYF
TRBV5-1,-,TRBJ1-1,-,TGCGCCAGCAGCTTTTCGTGGGGGGACACTGAAGCTTTCTTT,CASSFSWGDTEAFF
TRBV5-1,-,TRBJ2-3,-,TGCGCCAGCGGAACAGCAACAGATACGCAGTATTTT,CASGTATDTQYF
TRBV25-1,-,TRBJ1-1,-,TGTGCCAGCCGGGAGGAGGGAATCATGAACACTGAAGCTTTCTTT,CASREEGIMNTEAFF
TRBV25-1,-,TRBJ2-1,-,TGTGCCAGCAGTGAATATAGAGAGCAGTTCTTC,CASSEYREQFF
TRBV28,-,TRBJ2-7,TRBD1,TGTGCCAGCAGTTTAAGAGGGGGCGCGAGCTACGAGCAGTACTTC,CASSLRGGASYEQYF
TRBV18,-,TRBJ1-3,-,TGTGCCAGCTCACCACAGGGAAACACCATATATTTT,CASSPQGNTIYF
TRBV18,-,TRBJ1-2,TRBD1,TGTGCCAGCTCAGCCCAGGGGGGCGCCTCTAACTATGGCTACACCTTC,CASSAQGGASNYGYTF
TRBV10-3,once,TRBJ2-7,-,TGTGCCACAACTCCTAGCGACGGCGATCTTAGGCAGTACTTC,CATTPSDGDLRQYF
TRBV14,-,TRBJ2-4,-,TGTGCCAGCAGCCAAGGCGCGCGTCTTGGCATTCAGTACTTC,CASSQGARLGIQYF
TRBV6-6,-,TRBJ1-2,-,TGTGCCAGCTTTGCCGACAACGCAGGCCCCTATGGCTACACCTTC,CASFADNAGPYGYTF
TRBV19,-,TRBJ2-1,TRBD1,TGTGCCAGTAAAGGGGGTAACAGGGGGCCTGGTGAGCAGTTCTTC,CASKGGNRGPGEQFF
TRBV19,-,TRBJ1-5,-,TGTGCCAGTAGTATAGGGCCGTATAGCAATCAGCCCCAGCATTTT,CASSIGPYSNQPQHF
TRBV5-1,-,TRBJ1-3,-,TGCGCCAGCAGGTTCGCCTCCAGCTCTGGAAACACCATATATTTT,CASRFASSSGNTIYF
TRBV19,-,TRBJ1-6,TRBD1,TGTGCCAGTAGTATTATTGACAGGGATGATTCACCCCTCCACTTT,CASSIIDRDDSPLHF
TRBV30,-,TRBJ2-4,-,TGTGCCTGGAGGGCCAGGGACAGCGGGACCATTCAGTACTTC,CAWRARDSGTIQYF
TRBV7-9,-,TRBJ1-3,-,TGTGCCAGCAGCTTAGGGACAGTGACTGGAAACACCATATATTTT,CASSLGTVTGNTIYF
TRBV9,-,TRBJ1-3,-,TGTGCCAGCAGCGTAGGAGGGCAGACTCTTGGAAACACCATATATTTT,CASSVGGQTLGNTIYF
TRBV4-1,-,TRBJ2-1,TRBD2,TGCGCCAGCAGCCGGGGTGGACTAGTCGGAACCTACAATGAGCAGTTCTTC,CASSRGGLVGTYNEQFF
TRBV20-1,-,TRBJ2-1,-,TGCAGTGCTAGAAGGGGCAATGAGCAGTTCTTC,CSARRGNEQFF
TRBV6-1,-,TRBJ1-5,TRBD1,TGTGCCAGCAGAAAGGGACAGGAAGGCAATCAGCCCCAGCATTTT,CASRKGQEGNQPQHF
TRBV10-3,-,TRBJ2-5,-,TGTGCCATCAGCGACGCGGGACTCACGGGACAAGAGACCCAGTACTTC,CAISDAGLTGQETQYF
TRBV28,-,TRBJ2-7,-,TGTGCCAGCAGTCTAGGCGGTGGGGGTAGCACCTACGAGCAGTACTTC,CASSLGGGGSTYEQYF
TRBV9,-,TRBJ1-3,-,TGTGCCAGCAGCGTAGTGGGATCCTCTGGAAACACCATATATTTT,CASSVVGSSGNTIYF
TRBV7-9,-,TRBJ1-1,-,TGTGCCAGCAGCGGGCGGTTTTTCGGTGCCATGAACACTGAAGCTTTCTTT,CASSGRFFGAMNTEAFF
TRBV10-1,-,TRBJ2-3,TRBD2,TGCGCCAGCAGTGAGGGCGGGGGGGCCGCAGATACGCAGTATTTT,CASSEGGGAADTQYF
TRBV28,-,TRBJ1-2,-,TGTGCCAGCAGTTCCCGCTACGGGGCATCCGTGCCCGGCTACACCTTC,CASSSRYGASVPGYTF
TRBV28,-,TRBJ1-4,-,TGTGCCAGCATTTCCGTCGGGCCATCTAATGAAAAACTGTTTTTT,CASISVGPSNEKLFF
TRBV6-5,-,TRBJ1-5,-,TGTGCCAGCAGCCGACCCCCGGCCCAGCATTTT,CASSRPPAQHF
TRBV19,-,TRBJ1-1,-,TGTGCCAGTAGCGACCCACGAGGAATGAACACTGAAGCTTTCTTT,CASSDPRGMNTEAFF
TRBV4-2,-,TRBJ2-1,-,TGTGCCAGCAGCCAAGCTCGCGGCTCCTACAATGAGCAGTTCTTC,CASSQARGSYNEQFF
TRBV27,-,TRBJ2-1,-,TGTGCCAGCAGGAGTAACAGTCTAGAGCAGTTCTTC,CASRSNSLEQFF